This T cell receptor beta chain originates from a study of cytomegalovirus exposure and HLA in healthy donors. General study results and limits: TCR clusters originating in the first cohort tended to co-occur in the 120 validation repertoires, according to a later analysis. CMV antigen specificity of a few CMV-associated chains was confirmed in vitro. Cytomegalovirus-associated TCR beta chains were listed, numbering roughly 150.

Donors were drawn from the roughly 120-subject validation cohort, separate from the 666-subject first cohort. Clones were read by immunoSEQ multiplex PCR, and TCRdb kept only the in-frame ones, dropping some. The repertoire has under 150,000 clones, more than 85% of them found once; the top ten carry less than 9%. On this clone: The target antigen is unknown.

Germline assignment: CDR1 MNHNY and CDR2 SVGAGI (reference sequence). With V trimmed by 4 bases and J by 6 bases, 11 bases remained unmatched. This CDR3 is built from 15 residues. The V call is TRBV6-6, the J call TRBJ2-7; 8 nucleotides agree with TRBD1. The receptor was derived from a man in his late teens or twenties in good health and CMV-seropositive. What was sequenced was PBMCs. The CDR3 DNA follows: TGTGCCAGCAGTTTCTTACAGGGGGTAAGACCCGAGCAGTACTTC. Protein sequence: CASSFLQGVRPEQYF.